These T cell receptor beta chains were read from a single sample in a study of T cells after yellow fever vaccination. Each CDR3 protein gets one entry after TCRdb re-called the 5' RACE reads with MiXCR. The data contain fewer than 150,000 distinct CDR3 sequences, 6.5% to 9% of them singletons. This sample comprised CD4+ T cells sorted from PBMCs, obtained approximately 47 days after the first yellow fever vaccination. The source is a man younger than 35 who received the YFV17D yellow fever vaccine. CDR3s include the opening cysteine and the closing phenylalanine or tryptophan. The D gene is left open where the match is weak. Rows give clone size only sometimes, using once, few, many, or a class for an expanded clone.

cdr3_aa,cdr3_nt,j_call,d_call,clone_size,v_call
CASSADVSGGRTDTQYF,TGTGCCAGCAGCGCGGATGTCAGCGGGGGACGCACAGATACGCAGTATTTT,TRBJ2-3,TRBD2,NA,TRBV5-6
CASSLDSQFEAFF,TGTGCCAGCTCACTCGACAGTCAGTTTGAAGCTTTCTTT,TRBJ1-1,NA,many,TRBV18
CSARDRLVGAGELFF,TGCAGTGCTAGAGATCGACTAGTGGGCGCCGGGGAGCTGTTTTTT,TRBJ2-2,NA,many,TRBV20-1
CASSLASGAQGEKLFF,TGTGCCAGCAGCTTAGCGTCGGGAGCCCAGGGTGAAAAACTGTTTTTT,TRBJ1-4,NA,many,TRBV7-2
CSARDHNRKSTGELFF,TGCAGTGCTAGAGATCACAACAGAAAGTCCACCGGGGAGCTGTTTTTT,TRBJ2-2,NA,few,TRBV20-1
CASSPQGVDTQYF,TGTGCCAGCAGTCCCCAGGGTGTTGATACGCAGTATTTT,TRBJ2-3,NA,many,TRBV12-3/TRBV12-4
CASSYSRVRQGLEKLFF,TGTGCCAGCAGTTACTCGCGGGTTCGACAGGGGCTGGAAAAACTGTTTTTT,TRBJ1-4,TRBD1,many,TRBV6-5
CASSGRNPTTEAFF,TGTGCCAGCAGTGGACGCAACCCCACCACTGAAGCTTTCTTT,TRBJ1-1,NA,NA,TRBV6-1
CASFAGQGYEQYF,TGTGCCAGTTTTGCCGGGCAGGGGTACGAGCAGTACTTC,TRBJ2-7,NA,many,TRBV5-6
CASSFRGTNEKLFF,TGTGCCAGCAGTTTTAGGGGGACTAATGAAAAACTGTTTTTT,TRBJ1-4,NA,many,TRBV12-3/TRBV12-4
CLGGGGTEAFF,TGCCTGGGAGGGGGGGGAACTGAAGCTTTCTTT,TRBJ1-1,NA,NA,TRBV20-1
CASSPGTISYEQYF,TGTGCCAGCAGCCCGGGGACGATATCCTACGAGCAGTACTTC,TRBJ2-7,NA,few,TRBV3-1
CASSLVFTGGLGGYTF,TGTGCCAGCAGCTTGGTGTTTACTGGAGGACTGGGCGGCTACACCTTC,TRBJ1-2,NA,many,TRBV5-5
CASSPTRSPGQGPEKLFF,TGCGCCAGCAGTCCTACACGCTCCCCGGGACAGGGCCCTGAAAAACTGTTTTTT,TRBJ1-4,TRBD1,many,TRBV23-1
CASSLGGRSTDTQYF,TGTGCCAGCAGCTTAGGGGGCAGAAGCACAGATACGCAGTATTTT,TRBJ2-3,NA,many,TRBV7-3
CASSLARGRGPEKLFF,TGTGCCAGCAGTTTAGCGCGGGGCAGGGGGCCTGAAAAACTGTTTTTT,TRBJ1-4,TRBD1,many,TRBV12-3/TRBV12-4
CASSPRGFRTSGAEQYF,TGTGCCAGTAGTCCTCGAGGTTTTAGGACTAGCGGGGCCGAGCAGTACTTC,TRBJ2-7,TRBD2,few,TRBV19
CASSNPTSGITDTQYF,TGTGCCAGCAGCAACCCGACTAGCGGGATTACAGATACGCAGTATTTT,TRBJ2-3,TRBD2,many,TRBV7-9
CASSYLVGMNTEAFF,TGTGCCAGCAGTTATTTGGTGGGGATGAACACTGAAGCTTTCTTT,TRBJ1-1,NA,many,TRBV12-3/TRBV12-4
CASSQWDGGETQYF,TGTGCCAGCAGCCAATGGGATGGCGGGGAGACCCAGTACTTC,TRBJ2-5,NA,many,TRBV2
CASSFAGDTDTQYF,TGTGCCAGCAGCTTCGCAGGGGACACAGATACGCAGTATTTT,TRBJ2-3,NA,many,TRBV7-3
CASSLPGQGEQPQHF,TGTGCCAGCAGCTTACCAGGGCAGGGTGAACAGCCCCAGCATTTT,TRBJ1-5,NA,many,TRBV7-8